Shown below are 11 T cell receptor beta chains from a single sample sequenced in a study of T cell repertoires in cytomegalovirus infection. TCRdb re-called the reads through MiXCR, storing one row per CDR3 protein. The table includes fewer than 250,000 distinct CDR3 sequences, roughly an eighth detected once. The source material was PBMCs. The origin of the receptors is a human donor in good health (CMV status not recorded). Some clones in this sample may be carry-over from other donors' samples.

This clonotype was counted at least ten times. The chain recombines TRBV6-2 or TRBV6-3 with TRBJ1-2, with TRBD1 matching 7 bases. CDR1 and CDR2 (germline): MNHEY, SVGEGT. This CDR3 contains 15 residues. Losses at the gene ends were 7 bases for V and 4 bases for J; bases not matched to a gene: 12. The CDR3 loop reads CASTGWDRARYGYTF. CDR3 in DNA: TGTGCCAGCACCGGTTGGGACAGAGCCCGCTATGGCTACACCTTC.

This clonotype came up many times. The V gene is TRBV7-2, the J gene TRBJ2-3; 7 bases align to TRBD1. This CDR3 has 14 residues. CDR1 is SGHTA and CDR2 is FQGNSA in the germline V gene. After removal of 5 bases from V and 6 bases from J, the junction contained 8 bases not matched to a gene. This CDR3 reads CASSPRQGGDTQYF. CDR3 nucleotides: TGTGCCAGCAGCCCGCGACAGGGCGGGGATACGCAGTATTTT.

This clonotype occurred many times. The J gene is TRBJ2-1, the V gene TRBV6-1; 11 bases match TRBD2. The CDR3 contains 16 residues. V was clipped by 5 bases and J by 7 bases; unmatched bases: 10. Germline assignment: CDR1 MNHNS and CDR2 SASEGT. The DNA of the CDR3 is TGTGCCAGCAGTTCAACTCGTAGACTAGCGGGGAATGAGCAGTTCTTC. As protein: CASSSTRRLAGNEQFF.

In this sample, this clonotype turned up many times. The chain joins TRBV6-1 to TRBJ2-7, with D tentatively TRBD1 (5 bases). The CDR3 is 14 amino acids. Between the trimmed V and J ends, which lost 5 bases and 6 bases, there was a span of 17 bases. Per the germline V gene, CDR1 is MNHNS and CDR2 is SASEGT. The CDR3 sequence is CASSFQGLISEQYF. CDR3 DNA: TGTGCCAGCAGTTTCCAGGGCCTAATTAGCGAGCAGTACTTC.

In its sample, this clonotype was seen many times. The V call is TRBV7-6, the J call TRBJ2-5; 7 bases are shared with TRBD1. CDR1 and CDR2 (germline): SGHVS, FNYEAQ. With 4 bases clipped from V and 5 bases from J, the junction kept 7 bases outside the gene matches. The CDR3 runs to 14 residues. The CDR3 nucleotides are TGTGCCAGCAGCTCCTCGACAGGGTGGGAGACCCAGTACTTC. Protein product: CASSSSTGWETQYF.

This clonotype has ten or more counts. The V and J genes are TRBV7-3 and TRBJ2-5; D gene unclear. The V and J ends lost 5 bases and 3 bases respectively, with 10 bases between them. The CDR3 has 13 residues. The V gene's germline CDR1 is SGHTA and CDR2 FQGTGA. In DNA, the CDR3 is TGTGCCAGCAGCCCGTCGGCGGAAGAGACCCAGTACTTC. Translating it yields CASSPSAEETQYF.

This clonotype was counted at least ten times. This chain links TRBV7-3 with TRBJ2-1; D is possibly TRBD2 (6 bases). Trimming took 3 bases from V and 6 from J, leaving 15 bases between them. This CDR3 region has 15 residues. From germline, CDR1 is SGHTA and CDR2 FQGTGA. CDR3 sequence: CASSLKLGGVNEQFF. DNA for the CDR3: TGTGCCAGCAGCTTGAAACTAGGAGGGGTCAATGAGCAGTTCTTC. Full variable domain (missing parts from reference TRBV7-3 and TRBJ2-1): GAGVSQTPSNKVTEKGKYVELRCDPISGHTALYWYRQSLGQGPEFLIYFQGTGAADDSGLPNDRFFAVRPEGSVSTLKIQRTERGDSAVYLCASSLKLGGVNEQFFGPGTRLTVL.

This clonotype was counted ten times or more. The rearrangement joins TRBV7-2 to TRBJ2-2; D is unresolved. Trimming took 2 bases from V and 6 from J, leaving 10 bases between them. Germline lookup yields CDR1 SGHTA and CDR2 FQGNSA. This CDR3 has 14 amino acids. The CDR3 protein is CASSLSAVAGELFF. In DNA form, the CDR3 reads TGTGCCAGCAGCTTATCCGCTGTCGCCGGGGAGCTGTTTTTT.

This clonotype was recorded a few times. V gene TRBV2 combines with J gene TRBJ2-3, with no clear D. CDR3 length equals 12 residues. Looked up from germline, CDR1 is SNHLY and CDR2 is FYNNEI. Trimming took off 0 bases at V and 7 bases at J, with 5 bases between the two ends. The CDR3 spells CASSEAQYTQYF. The CDR3 nucleotides read TGTGCCAGCAGTGAAGCGCAATATACGCAGTATTTT.

Many counts were recorded for this clonotype. The V and J genes are TRBV15 and TRBJ2-1, with D possibly called TRBD1 or TRBD2 (5 bases each). Trimming took 5 bases from V and 9 from J, leaving 17 bases between them. From germline, CDR1 is LNHNV and CDR2 YYDKDF (reference sequence). The CDR3 has 14 residues. As DNA, the CDR3 is TGTGCCACCAGCCGCCCGGGCCCTGGGGGTGAGCAGTTCTTC. Protein: CATSRPGPGGEQFF.

Ten or more counts support this clonotype. The rearrangement links TRBV7-2 to TRBJ2-5; possibly TRBD2 for D (5 bases). Trimming pared 4 bases from V and 5 bases from J, leaving 14 bases between. Per germline, CDR1 SGHTA and CDR2 FQGNSA. This CDR3 is built from 14 residues. DNA for the CDR3: TGTGCCAGCAGCTCTCCCGCGGGTACGGAGACCCAGTACTTC. Amino acids: CASSSPAGTETQYF.